This TCR beta chain is drawn from a study of shared clonotypes between healthy human individuals. Study results and caveats: Some naive CD4 clonotypes, around 5%, turned up in common across a handful of donors. Generation probability values for non-shared clonotypes were lower than those for clonotypes shared by all four donors.

The trim removed 2 bases at V and 6 bases at J, leaving 6 bases unmatched. This CDR3 has 15 residues. CDR1 is SGHRS, CDR2 YFSETQ, per germline. Splitting the CD4+ cells yielded a CD45RA+ naive subset and a CD45RA-negative memory subset. With regard to this clone: Its antigen is not identified.

The protocol was immunoSEQ multiplex PCR, while the TCRdb copy is restricted to in-frame clones and leaves out a portion. The data hold roughly 1.4 million clones, with approximately 98.5% observed a single time. Sequencing was done on a sample of naive CD4+ T cells sorted from blood. The subset denotes: CD45RA+ positively selected. The genes are TRBV5-1 and TRBJ2-3; 10 bases are shared with TRBD1. The receptor comes from a man aged 25-40 years in good health. CDR3 coding DNA: TGCGCCAGCAGCTTTCAAGGGACAGGGGCGGATACGCAGTATTTT. It encodes CASSFQGTGADTQYF.